These 22 T cell receptor beta chains were sequenced from one sample in a study of blood T cell repertoires in COVID-19. The repertoire was sequenced with immunoSEQ multiplex PCR; TCRdb's copy has only in-frame clones and lacks some. The sample contains about 130,000 clones, roughly nine tenths of which appear only once. The sample was peripheral blood. The receptor set was obtained from a man aged 45-60 years with COVID-19, enrolled during active disease.

The chain couples TRBV5-4 to TRBJ1-6, with 7 bases that match TRBD1. The CDR3 covers 15 residues. V lost 4 bases to trimming and J lost 9 bases; unmatched junction nucleotides: 10. The germline V gene encodes CDR1 SGHNT and CDR2 YYREEE (reference sequence). CDR3 nucleotide sequence: TGTGCCAGCAGCCCATCCGGGACAGTGGGTTCACCCCTCCACTTT. Its protein product is CASSPSGTVGSPLHF.

The chain's CDR3 is CATRAGGRSNQPQHF. The CDR3 nucleotides read TGTGCCACCAGAGCAGGGGGAAGGAGCAATCAGCCCCAGCATTTT. The rearrangement links TRBV28 to TRBJ1-5; 7 bases are a match to TRBD1. The CDR3 consists of 15 residues. The V and J ends lost 10 bases and 1 base, in that order; junction bases with no gene match: 10. CDR1 is MDHEN and CDR2 is SYDVKM in the germline V gene.

The chain has TRBV12-5 and TRBJ2-1; D unresolved. V was pared by 0 bases and J by 8 bases, with 5 bases between. Germline values: CDR1 LGHNT, CDR2 FRNRAP. This CDR3 region has 12 residues. The CDR3 protein is CASGLVLDEQFF. CDR3 sequence (DNA): TGTGCTAGTGGTTTGGTACTCGATGAGCAGTTCTTC.

The chain carries TRBV29-1 and TRBJ1-1; 7 positions agree with TRBD1. Germline values: CDR1 SQVTM, CDR2 ANQGSEA. Trimming took 7 bases from V and 1 from J; bases not matched to a gene: 3. This CDR3 contains 12 residues. The CDR3 loop reads CSAEGANTEAFF. The CDR3 DNA is TGCAGCGCCGAGGGGGCGAACACTGAAGCTTTCTTT.

The chain links TRBV19 to TRBJ1-5, with TRBD1 identical over 8 bases. The CDR3 is made up of 13 amino acids. Germline V gives CDR1 LNHDA, CDR2 SQIVND (reference sequence). V was clipped by 7 bases and J by 4 bases; unmatched bases: 3. The CDR3 protein is CASKTGGNQPQHF. CDR3 nucleotides: TGTGCCAGTAAAACAGGGGGTAATCAGCCCCAGCATTTT.

The J gene is TRBJ1-4, the V gene TRBV5-4; TRBD1 aligns across 8 bases. Germline V gene sequence: CDR1 SGHNT, CDR2 YYREEE (reference sequence). V dropped 0 bases and J dropped 7; count of bases not matched to a gene: 5. This CDR3 has 15 amino acids. CDR3 amino acids: CASSLAGTGAEKLFF. CDR3 sequence (DNA): TGTGCCAGCAGCTTGGCCGGGACAGGCGCTGAAAAACTGTTTTTT.

The gene calls are TRBV4-1 and TRBJ2-2; 9 bases map to TRBD1. The CDR3 spans 17 residues. The germline V gene has CDR1 MGHRA and CDR2 YSYEKL. V lost 0 bases and J lost 5; bases outside the gene matches: 7. CDR3 amino acids: CASSQDLGQGKTGELFF. DNA for the CDR3: TGCGCCAGCAGCCAAGATCTGGGACAGGGAAAAACCGGGGAGCTGTTTTTT.

The rearrangement uses TRBV6-1 and TRBJ1-2, with D possibly matching TRBD1 (5 bases). Germline CDR1 and CDR2: MNHNS and SASEGT. This CDR3 comprises 14 residues. V was trimmed by 0 bases and J by 6 bases, leaving 11 bases between them. The chain's CDR3 is CASSEALQVDGYTF. DNA of the CDR3: TGTGCCAGCAGTGAAGCGCTACAGGTTGATGGCTACACCTTC.

The J gene is TRBJ2-1, the V gene TRBV30, with 10 bases fitting TRBD2. The CDR3 loop spans 18 amino acids. The germline V gene encodes CDR1 GTSNPN and CDR2 SVGIG (reference sequence). J lost 5 bases, V lost 0 bases, and 13 bases had no gene match. DNA for the CDR3: TGTGCCTGGAGTGTATCCCTTGGGGAAGCGGGAGGGCACAATGAGCAGTTCTTC. Its translation is CAWSVSLGEAGGHNEQFF.

This clone was detected once. The chain carries TRBV5-1 and TRBJ1-4; possibly TRBD1 for D (5 bases). CDR3 length: 16 amino acids. Deletions cut 0 bases from V and 8 bases from J, with 17 bases between. The V gene's germline CDR1 is SGHRS and CDR2 YFSETQ. In DNA, the CDR3 is TGCGCCAGCAGCTTGGATGGGGAACCGGAGGGGGAAAAACTGTTTTTT. It codes for CASSLDGEPEGEKLFF.

The chain combines TRBV7-9 with TRBJ2-3; tentative D call: TRBD2 (5 bases). The V end was cut by 5 bases, the J end by 11 bases, with 20 bases between. Per the germline V gene, CDR1 is SEHNR and CDR2 is FQNEAQ (reference sequence). The CDR3 has 14 amino acids. CDR3 region: CASSPWTAGEGQYF. The CDR3 bases are TGTGCCAGCAGCCCTTGGACGGCCGGGGAAGGGCAGTATTTT.

The V and J genes are TRBV7-3 and TRBJ2-3; 8 bases line up with TRBD1. After removal of 5 bases from V and 5 bases from J, the junction contained 9 bases not matched to a gene. Germline CDR1 and CDR2: SGHTA and FQGTGA. This CDR3 has 15 amino acids. CDR3 sequence: CASSPSGQGIDTQYF. Here the CDR3 DNA reads TGTGCCAGCAGCCCCTCTGGACAGGGTATAGATACGCAGTATTTT.

The V gene is TRBV3-1 (or the pseudogene TRBV3-2), the J gene TRBJ2-7; 10 bases line up with TRBD2. This CDR3 region has 15 residues. Germline lookup yields CDR1 LGHDT and CDR2 YNNKEL (reference sequence). With V trimmed by 4 bases and J by 7 bases, 10 bases remained unmatched. The CDR3 coding sequence is TGTGCCAGCAGCCCTAGCGGGAGCTCAACGGGGGAGCAGTACTTC. This gives the protein CASSPSGSSTGEQYF.

The V and J genes are TRBV11-3 and TRBJ2-1, with D tentatively TRBD2 (6 bases). Germline V gives CDR1 SGHNT, CDR2 YENEEA. The CDR3 is 14 residues long. The ends were cut back, 5 bases at V and 9 bases at J, with 17 bases in the middle. The CDR3 region is CASSRSGDLSEQFF. CDR3 in DNA: TGTGCCAGCAGCAGGTCGGGGGACCTCAGTGAGCAGTTCTTC.

Only one count was recorded for this clone. The chain is built from TRBV24-1 and TRBJ2-1; 10 nucleotides line up with TRBD2. Germline CDR1 reads KGHDR; CDR2 reads SFDVKD. CDR3 size: 16 residues. With V trimmed by 3 bases and J by 0 bases, 1 base remained unmatched. This CDR3 is CATSDPSGSSYNEQFF. In DNA, the CDR3 is TGTGCCACCAGTGATCCTAGCGGGAGCTCCTACAATGAGCAGTTCTTC.

The gene calls are TRBV5-5 and TRBJ1-1; 8 bases are shared with TRBD1. This CDR3 comprises 14 residues. Per germline, CDR1 SGHKS and CDR2 YYEKEE (reference sequence). V shed 1 base, J shed 1 base, and the junction held 0 bases outside the gene matches. CDR3 in amino acids: CASSLTGGNTEAFF. The CDR3, as DNA: TGTGCCAGCAGCTTGACAGGGGGGAACACTGAAGCTTTCTTT.

The rearrangement joins TRBV6-5 to TRBJ2-7, with D maybe TRBD2 (5 bases). V lost 7 bases and J lost 6, with 16 bases in between. The germline V gene has CDR1 MNHEY and CDR2 SVGAGI. The CDR3 contains 13 residues. The CDR3 bases are TGTGCCAGCAATCGTCGGGAAGGCGGCGAGCAGTACTTC. This gives the protein CASNRREGGEQYF.

This clone appeared a single time. The CDR3 loop reads CASSQDTDSNQPQHF. The CDR3 DNA reads as TGCGCCAGCAGCCAAGACACAGATAGCAATCAGCCCCAGCATTTT. The chain couples TRBV4-3 to TRBJ1-5; D remains ambiguous. The V gene's germline CDR1 is LGHNA and CDR2 YSLEER. V dropped 0 bases and J dropped 0 bases, with 6 bases sitting between them. The CDR3 spans 15 residues.

This chain links TRBV4-3 with TRBJ1-2, with 10 bases that match TRBD1. Germline loops: CDR1 LGHNA, CDR2 YSLEER. J lost 8 bases, V lost 2 bases, and 5 bases had no gene match. The CDR3 runs to 14 residues. CDR3 loop: CASSQRGTGDGYTF. For the CDR3, the DNA is TGCGCCAGCAGCCAACGCGGGACAGGGGACGGCTACACCTTC.

The chain carries TRBV20-1 and TRBJ2-3, with 11 nucleotides matching TRBD2. J was trimmed by 4 bases and V by 3 bases; bases with no gene match: 3. CDR3 length: 14 amino acids. Germline V gene lookup returns CDR1 DFQATT and CDR2 SNEGSKA (reference sequence). CDR3 protein: CSASTSGRPDTQYF. The CDR3 DNA is TGCAGTGCTAGTACTAGCGGGAGACCAGATACGCAGTATTTT.

V usage is TRBV12-5 and J usage is TRBJ1-1; 8 bases align to TRBD1. CDR1 and CDR2 from the germline V gene are LGHNT and FRNRAP. Trimming cost V 7 bases and J 8 bases; bases outside gene matches: 9. The CDR3 is made up of 13 amino acids. The CDR3 loop reads CASALTDRAEAFF. In DNA, the CDR3 is TGTGCTAGTGCCCTGACGGACAGGGCCGAAGCTTTCTTT. Looking up the rest from reference TRBV12-5 and TRBJ1-1 gives the full variable domain: DARVTQTPRHKVTEMGQEVTMRCQPILGHNTVFWYRQTMMQGLELLAYFRNRAPLDDSGMPKDRFSAEMPDATLATLKIQPSEPRDSAVYFCASALTDRAEAFFGQGTRLTVV.

There are a few counts of this clone. CDR3 in amino acids: CASTQGGTEAFF. CDR3 nucleotides: TGTGCCAGTACCCAAGGGGGAACTGAAGCTTTCTTT. V and J are TRBV19 and TRBJ1-1, with D tentatively TRBD1 (6 bases). This CDR3 has 12 residues. The V gene lost 7 bases and the J gene lost 5 bases, with 11 bases spanning the gap. CDR1 is LNHDA, CDR2 SQIVND, per germline (reference sequence).